This T cell receptor beta chain was identified in a study of siplizumab effects on memory and regulatory T cells. Findings and limits, study-wide: Alloreactive sequences traceable to unstimulated CD4+ memory cells declined significantly under siplizumab. Phenotypic classification as naive or memory proved unattainable for roughly 75-97% of proliferating CD4+ or CD8+ clones. The Treg-derived share of mappable alloreactive CD4+ clones averaged approximately 71% with siplizumab and 25% to 30% in controls.

On this clone itself: Its antigen is not identified.

With 1 base removed from V and 0 bases from J, the gap between germline ends came to 10 bases. The V gene's germline CDR1 is LGHNA and CDR2 YNFKEQ. CDR3 length: 15 residues. Data came from immunoSEQ multiplex PCR; TCRdb stores just in-frame clones and leaves some out. Among over 100,000 clones listed, more than 85% were seen once. The chain carries TRBV4-2 and TRBJ2-7; D gene ambiguous. This receptor was identified in a human donor in good health. Sequenced: Tregs sorted from blood. The CDR3: CASSQGLTDSYEQYF. The CDR3 DNA is TGTGCCAGCAGCCAAGGTCTCACAGACTCCTACGAGCAGTACTTC.